Below, one T cell receptor beta chain is given with its context. The treatment was: 19 received Ad26.COV2.S at low or high dose, single or two shots; roughly five received placebo; per-sample allocation not given. Following the first vaccine or placebo injection, samples were taken on day 63. Here immunoSEQ multiplex PCR was the method, and the copy in TCRdb shows in-frame clones only, minus some. The table has about 320,000 clones, 70% to 90% seen once; the top ten hold 1.5% to 2.5%. The record originates from a study of Ad26.COV2.S vaccination and SARS-CoV-2 variants. Study details: The donor participated in the COV1001 trial, in its Ad26.COV2.S arm.

CDR3 length: 13 amino acids. Germline CDR1 and CDR2: MRHNA and SNTAGT. Trimming cost V 0 bases and J 8 bases; bases outside gene matches: 1. This sequence joins TRBV6-4 and TRBJ1-1; 9 nucleotides align to TRBD1. The sample in question was peripheral blood, obtained in a trial of Ad26.COV2.S vaccine versus placebo. The receptor's source is a person aged 18-60 years who received the Ad26.COV2.S COVID-19 vaccine or a placebo. DNA of the CDR3: TGTGCCAGCAGTGACTCAGGACAGGGGGAAGCTTTCTTT. It is translated as CASSDSGQGEAFF.